This entry describes one T cell receptor (beta chain). Its antigen is undetermined. The method was immunoSEQ multiplex PCR; TCRdb's version includes in-frame clones alone and lacks a portion of them. The sample shows 150,000 to 200,000 clones, 75% to 90% of them seen only once. The record originates from a study of lymphopenia after photon versus proton radiotherapy. Study outcomes and limitations: Proton therapy kept repertoires fairly stable, unlike photons, which gained effector/memory cells. Survival link was tested only in deceased patients; proton benefit remains a possibility.

The input for sequencing was peripheral blood, taken from a patient treated with photon-based radiotherapy. This receptor was taken from a man aged 50 or older with gastric cancer.

The CDR3 sequence is CASSLAAGLKHTSEQFF. The CDR3 DNA is TGCGCCAGCAGCTTGGCGGCGGGGCTTAAGCATACGAGCGAGCAGTTCTTC. The V gene is TRBV5-1, the J gene TRBJ2-1; a possible D gene is TRBD2 (6 bases). Germline V gene data show CDR1 as SGHRS and CDR2 as YFSETQ. The CDR3 has 17 residues. V was clipped by 0 bases and J by 10 bases, with 23 bases between them.